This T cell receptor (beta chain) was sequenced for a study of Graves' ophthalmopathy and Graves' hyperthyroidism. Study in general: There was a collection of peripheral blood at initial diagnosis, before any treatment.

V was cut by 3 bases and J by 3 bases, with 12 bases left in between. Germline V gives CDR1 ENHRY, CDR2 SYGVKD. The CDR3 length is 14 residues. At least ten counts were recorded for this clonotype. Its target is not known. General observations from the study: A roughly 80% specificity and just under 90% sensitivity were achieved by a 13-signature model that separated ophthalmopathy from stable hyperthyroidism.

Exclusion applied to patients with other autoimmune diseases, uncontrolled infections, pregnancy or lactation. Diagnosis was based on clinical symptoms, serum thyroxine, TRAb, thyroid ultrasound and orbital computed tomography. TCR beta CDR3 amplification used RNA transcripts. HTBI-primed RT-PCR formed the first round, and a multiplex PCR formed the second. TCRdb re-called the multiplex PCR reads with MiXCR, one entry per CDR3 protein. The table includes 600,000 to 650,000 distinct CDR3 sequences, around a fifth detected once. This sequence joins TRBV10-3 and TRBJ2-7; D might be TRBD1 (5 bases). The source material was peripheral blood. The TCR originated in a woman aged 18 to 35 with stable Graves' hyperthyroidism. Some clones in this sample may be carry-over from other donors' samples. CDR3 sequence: CAISDSTVIYEQYF. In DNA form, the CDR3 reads TGTGCCATCAGTGATTCGACAGTGATCTACGAGCAGTACTTC.